Presented here are 14 T cell receptor beta chains from one specimen sequenced in a study of shared T cell receptors in the human thymus. TCRdb's table, derived via immunoSEQ multiplex PCR, lists solely in-frame clones and lacks some. The sample yields approximately 730,000 clones, 75% to 90% seen once. These same records also appear under a second study, on human thymus T cells.

Input material: thymocytes. The receptors derive from a girl under two years old with a congenital heart defect.

The chain joins TRBV27 to TRBJ2-3; 7 bases align to TRBD2. The germline gives CDR1 MNHEY, CDR2 SMNVEV (reference sequence). The trim removed 2 bases at V and 0 bases at J, leaving 8 bases unmatched. The CDR3 totals 17 residues. CDR3 residues: CASSLVGAGTSTDTQYF. CDR3 bases: TGTGCCAGCAGTTTAGTCGGAGCGGGGACGAGCACAGATACGCAGTATTTT.

The V call is TRBV27, the J call TRBJ2-7, with 8 nucleotides matching TRBD1. CDR1 and CDR2 (germline): MNHEY, SMNVEV (reference sequence). V dropped 6 bases and J dropped 3; count of bases not matched to a gene: 7. The length of the CDR3 is 14 residues. DNA of the CDR3: TGTGCCAGCAGCCCCACAGGGGGGTTCTACGAGCAGTACTTC. Its translation is CASSPTGGFYEQYF.

The CDR3 bases are TGTGCCAGCTCCGATCGACAGGGGGGAGGCTACACCTTC. This encodes CASSDRQGGGYTF. The chain links TRBV18 to TRBJ1-2; 9 nucleotides align to TRBD1. The CDR3 spans 13 residues. After removal of 6 bases from V and 8 bases from J, the junction contained 7 bases not matched to a gene. CDR1 and CDR2 from the germline V gene are KGHSH and LQKENI.

This rearrangement joins TRBV10-1 to TRBJ2-5, with 7 positions matching TRBD1. The germline V gene has CDR1 WNHNN and CDR2 SYGVQD (reference sequence). The CDR3 spans 18 residues. V shed 0 bases and J 1 base; nucleotides not matched to a gene: 11. The CDR3 sequence is CASSESEISGTAQETQYF. The CDR3 DNA reads as TGCGCCAGCAGTGAGTCTGAAATTTCGGGGACAGCCCAAGAGACCCAGTACTTC.

The chain is built from TRBV27 and TRBJ1-5; a possible D gene is TRBD1 (5 bases). V lost 2 bases, J lost 3 bases, and 14 bases lay in between. Germline lookup yields CDR1 MNHEY and CDR2 SMNVEV (reference sequence). The CDR3 is 16 amino acids. Here the CDR3 DNA reads TGTGCCAGCAGTTTAGGCGGGACGGCTCACAATCAGCCCCAGCATTTT. It yields the protein CASSLGGTAHNQPQHF.

V is TRBV4-1 and J is TRBJ2-5; 9 bases fit TRBD1. Germline CDR1 and CDR2: MGHRA and YSYEKL. Trimming took 2 bases from V and 1 from J; bases not matched to a gene: 14. This CDR3 contains 19 residues. This CDR3 is CASSQFYTGGWGSQETQYF. DNA of the CDR3: TGCGCCAGCAGCCAATTCTACACAGGGGGCTGGGGGTCCCAAGAGACCCAGTACTTC.

The rearrangement uses TRBV29-1 and TRBJ2-5; possibly TRBD2 for D (6 bases). Germline assignment: CDR1 SQVTM and CDR2 ANQGSEA. CDR3 length: 15 residues. Trimming stripped 6 bases from V and 7 bases from J, with 24 bases between. The CDR3, as DNA: TGCAGCGTAGTCCGGGACCCTTACACCGGGGGGACCCAGTACTTC. Protein product: CSVVRDPYTGGTQYF.

The chain is built from TRBV6-5 and TRBJ1-2; the D is unclear. The CDR3 spans 14 residues. V gave up 0 bases and J gave up 7 bases, with 12 bases separating them. The germline V gene encodes CDR1 MNHEY and CDR2 SVGAGI. DNA for the CDR3: TGTGCCAGCAGTTACTCCCACCTAGAGGGTGGCTACACCTTC. It yields the protein CASSYSHLEGGYTF.

The J gene is TRBJ1-3, the V gene TRBV28; D is perhaps TRBD1 (6 bases). The CDR3 contains 16 residues. Trimming pared 8 bases from V and 3 bases from J, leaving 20 bases between. Germline V gene sequence: CDR1 MDHEN, CDR2 SYDVKM. The CDR3 DNA is TGTGCCAGCGGTACAAGGGGCAGGGGAGTTGGAAACACCATATATTTT. Translation gives CASGTRGRGVGNTIYF.

The V gene is TRBV19, the J gene TRBJ1-2; D not resolved. The CDR3 is 14 amino acids. Germline CDR1 LNHDA, CDR2 SQIVND (reference sequence). Trimming cost V 8 bases and J 4 bases, with 17 bases left between them. As DNA, the CDR3 is TGTGCCAGTTTGAAGAATGGCGGGAGCTATGGCTACACCTTC. Its translation: CASLKNGGSYGYTF.

The V gene is TRBV19, the J gene TRBJ2-1, with 10 bases identical to TRBD2. The CDR3 is 17 residues long. CDR1 and CDR2 (germline): LNHDA, SQIVND (reference sequence). The V segment lost 1 base and the J segment 0 bases; nucleotides outside the gene matches: 3. This chain's CDR3 is CASSIGSGGASYNEQFF. The DNA of the CDR3 is TGTGCCAGTAGTATAGGAAGCGGGGGGGCCTCCTACAATGAGCAGTTCTTC. Filled out from reference TRBV19 and TRBJ2-1, the complete variable domain reads DGGITQSPKYLFRKEGQNVTLSCEQNLNHDAMYWYRQDPGQGLRLIYYSQIVNDFQKGDIAEGYSVSREKKESFPLTVTSAQKNPTAFYLCASSIGSGGASYNEQFFGPGTRLTVL.

The chain employs TRBV28 and TRBJ1-2, with 7 positions matching TRBD1. J was trimmed by 6 bases and V by 2 bases; bases with no gene match: 21. This CDR3 has 19 residues. Germline V gene data show CDR1 as MDHEN and CDR2 as SYDVKM. The CDR3 region is CASSLQRTATGPPHHGYTF. CDR3 sequence (DNA): TGTGCCAGCAGTTTACAAAGGACCGCGACAGGGCCTCCTCATCATGGCTACACCTTC.

This clone has a handful of counts. The V call is TRBV5-4, the J call TRBJ1-3; D is possibly TRBD1 (5 bases). Trimming took off 2 bases at V and 1 base at J, with 13 bases between the two ends. This CDR3 has 16 residues. Germline values: CDR1 SGHNT, CDR2 YYREEE (reference sequence). CDR3 nucleotide sequence: TGTGCCAGCAGCTTAATGGGGGGTCGGTCTGGAAACACCATATATTTT. It is translated as CASSLMGGRSGNTIYF. The full variable domain, its missing parts supplied by reference TRBV5-4 and TRBJ1-3, is ETGVTQSPTHLIKTRGQQVTLRCSSQSGHNTVSWYQQALGQGPQFIFQYYREEENGRGNFPPRFSGLQFPNYSSELNVNALELDDSALYLCASSLMGGRSGNTIYFGEGSWLTVV.

The chain employs TRBV4-3 and TRBJ2-1, with TRBD1 as a possible D gene (6 bases). CDR1 and CDR2 from the germline V gene are LGHNA and YSLEER. The length of the CDR3 is 14 residues. Trimming stripped 1 base from V and 10 bases from J, with 14 bases between. The DNA of the CDR3 is TGCGCCAGCAGCCAAGCGTCAGGGGTGCGGGAGCAGTTCTTC. Amino acid sequence: CASSQASGVREQFF.